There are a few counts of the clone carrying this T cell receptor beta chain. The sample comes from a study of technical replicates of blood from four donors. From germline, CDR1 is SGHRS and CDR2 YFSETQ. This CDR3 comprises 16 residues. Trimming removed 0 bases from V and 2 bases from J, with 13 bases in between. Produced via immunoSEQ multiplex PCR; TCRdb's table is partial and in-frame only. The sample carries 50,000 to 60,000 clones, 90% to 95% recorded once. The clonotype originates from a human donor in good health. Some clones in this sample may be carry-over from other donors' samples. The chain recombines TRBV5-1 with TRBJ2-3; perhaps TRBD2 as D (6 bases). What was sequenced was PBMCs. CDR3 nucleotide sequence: TGCGCCAGCAGCTTGGGTGGGGCGGGGTCCACAGATACGCAGTATTTT. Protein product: CASSLGGAGSTDTQYF.